Each of the 9 T cell receptor beta chains below was sequenced from the same sample in a study of chemoradiotherapy in HPV16-positive cancers. Generated by immunoSEQ multiplex PCR, the TCRdb table keeps only in-frame clones and is missing some. The table records 9,500 to 11,000 clones, less than 80% of them present only once. Sampling was done from a patient who underwent chemoradiotherapy. These receptors all come from a human donor with HPV-associated anogenital cancer.

This clone came up once. V gene TRBV11-3 combines with J gene TRBJ2-3; 7 bases map to TRBD2. V trimming: 5 bases; J trimming: 3 bases; junction bases outside the gene matches: 5. From germline, CDR1 is SGHNT and CDR2 YENEEA. There are 14 residues in the CDR3. The CDR3 nucleotides are TGTGCCAGCAGCCCCGGACTAGAGACAGATACGCAGTATTTT. Amino acids: CASSPGLETDTQYF.

The chain recombines TRBV18 with TRBJ1-5; D call uncertain. Germline V CDR1 and CDR2: KGHSH, LQKENI. The V and J ends lost 3 bases and 4 bases respectively, with 4 bases between them. The CDR3 covers 12 residues. CDR3: CASSPINQPQHF. CDR3 sequence (DNA): TGTGCCAGCTCACCGATAAATCAGCCCCAGCATTTT.

The rearrangement links TRBV2 to TRBJ1-6; D is perhaps TRBD1 (6 bases). The CDR3 is made up of 18 amino acids. The germline V gene encodes CDR1 SNHLY and CDR2 FYNNEI. The V end lost 2 bases, the J end lost 7 bases, and 21 bases lay between the germline ends. Here the CDR3 reads CASSEPPRGGRVNSPLHF. For the CDR3, the DNA is TGTGCCAGCAGTGAACCGCCGCGGGGGGGCAGAGTCAATTCACCCCTCCACTTT.

This clone was seen a few times. This rearrangement joins TRBV29-1 to TRBJ2-1; 9 bases line up with TRBD2. Germline V gene sequence: CDR1 SQVTM, CDR2 ANQGSEA. This CDR3 is 10 amino acids long. Unmatched junction bases numbered 4, after V lost 7 bases and J lost 12 bases. The CDR3 DNA follows: TGCAGCGGTACTAGCGGGCTGCAGTTCTTC. It codes for CSGTSGLQFF.

The J gene is TRBJ2-5, the V gene TRBV9; D might be TRBD1 (6 bases). V lost 4 bases and J lost 3, with 16 bases in between. The CDR3 is made up of 15 amino acids. Germline lookup yields CDR1 SGDLS and CDR2 YYNGEE. CDR3 DNA: TGTGCCAGCAGCCCCGTCAGGGGAAACAAAGAGACCCAGTACTTC. It is translated as CASSPVRGNKETQYF. The whole variable domain, remainder taken from reference TRBV9 and TRBJ2-5, is DSGVTQTPKHLITATGQRVTLRCSPRSGDLSVYWYQQSLDQGLQFLIQYYNGEERAKGNILERFSAQQFPDLHSELNLSSLELGDSALYFCASSPVRGNKETQYFGPGTRLLVL.

The rearrangement uses TRBV9 and TRBJ1-6, with TRBD1 matching 8 bases. The CDR3 consists of 15 residues. The germline gives CDR1 SGDLS, CDR2 YYNGEE. Trimming at V came to 4 bases and at J to 7 bases, leaving 7 bases not matched to a gene. The CDR3 sequence: CASSIRDRQNSPLHF. In DNA form, the CDR3 reads TGTGCCAGCAGCATCCGGGACAGGCAGAATTCACCCCTCCACTTT. The entire variable domain, with the rest obtained from reference TRBV9 and TRBJ1-6, is as follows: DSGVTQTPKHLITATGQRVTLRCSPRSGDLSVYWYQQSLDQGLQFLIQYYNGEERAKGNILERFSAQQFPDLHSELNLSSLELGDSALYFCASSIRDRQNSPLHFGNGTRLTVT.

This clone was observed a handful of times. The rearrangement links TRBV7-9 to TRBJ1-5; the D is unclear. The CDR3 is made up of 12 amino acids. The V gene lost 6 bases and the J gene lost 7 bases, with 10 bases spanning the gap. Germline lookup yields CDR1 SEHNR and CDR2 FQNEAQ (reference sequence). This CDR3 is CASSLPGQPQHF. Here the CDR3 DNA reads TGTGCCAGCAGTCTACCCGGGCAGCCCCAGCATTTT. Together with reference TRBV7-9 and TRBJ1-5, the CDR3 gives the full variable domain: DTGVSQNPRHKITKRGQNVTFRCDPISEHNRLYWYRQTLGQGPEFLTYFQNEAQLEKSRLLSDRFSAERPKGSFSTLEIQRTEQGDSAMYLCASSLPGQPQHFGDGTRLSIL.

V is TRBV5-1 and J is TRBJ1-4, with D unresolved. This CDR3 is built from 14 residues. V was trimmed by 7 bases and J by 8 bases, leaving 18 bases between them. From germline, CDR1 is SGHRS and CDR2 YFSETQ. CDR3 nucleotide sequence: TGCGCCAGCCGAAGCTCAATCTTGGGGGAAAAACTGTTTTTT. This translates into CASRSSILGEKLFF.

V usage is TRBV19 and J usage is TRBJ1-2; D might be TRBD1 (6 bases). The CDR3 sequence is 14 residues long. V was clipped by 5 bases and J by 0 bases, with 10 bases between them. CDR1 LNHDA and CDR2 SQIVND come from the germline V gene (reference sequence). CDR3 amino acids: CASSPRTANYGYTF. The CDR3 nucleotides are TGTGCCAGTAGTCCAAGGACAGCTAACTATGGCTACACCTTC.